This T cell receptor beta chain stems from a study of control samples from healthy donors and cancer patients. Assay used: immunoSEQ multiplex PCR; TCRdb lists only in-frame clones, some missing. Here the sample spans about 120,000 clones, approximately 93% being singletons. Germline-derived CDR1 and CDR2 are GTSNPN and SVGIG (reference sequence). V trimming: 1 base; J trimming: 5 bases; junction bases outside the gene matches: 7. The CDR3 length is 16 residues. The chain links TRBV30 to TRBJ1-5; TRBD1 matches at 11 bases. The sequence was collected from a man aged 30-40 years in good health. The sequenced sample was blood. In DNA form, the CDR3 reads TGTGCCTGGAGTGGGGAGGACAGGGGGCCCCATCAGCCCCAGCATTTT. Its translation: CAWSGEDRGPHQPQHF. The whole variable domain, filled in from reference TRBV30 and TRBJ1-5, reads SQTIHQWPATLVQPVGSPLSLECTVEGTSNPNLYWYRQAAGRGLQLLFYSVGIGQISSEVPQNLSASRPQDRQFILSSKKLLLSDSGFYLCAWSGEDRGPHQPQHFGDGTRLSIL.